Below, 21 T cell receptor beta chains from the same sample are listed, as sequenced in a study of human thymus T cells. The thymus was resected at corrective cardiac surgery. TCRdb keeps only in-frame clones here, not all; method: immunoSEQ multiplex PCR. Seen here are some 120,000 clones, around 94% observed once, and the top ten hold less than 0.03%. The sample was thymus tissue. The origin of the receptors is a boy younger than two with a congenital heart defect but otherwise immunologically healthy.

This clone was recorded once. The V gene is TRBV9, the J gene TRBJ2-1, with D possibly TRBD2 on 6 matching bases. Trimming shortened V by 4 bases and J by 9 bases, and 17 bases separated the two germline ends. CDR1 SGDLS and CDR2 YYNGEE come from the germline V gene. This CDR3 has 14 residues. In nucleotides, the CDR3 is TGTGCCAGCAGCTCCCTTCACAGCGGGTGTGAGCAGTTCTTC. It specifies CASSSLHSGCEQFF.

The V gene is TRBV5-3, the J gene TRBJ2-7, with 7 bases matching TRBD1. TRBV5-3 is given ORF status, its function remaining uncertain. This CDR3 region has 13 residues. The trim removed 1 base at V and 5 bases at J, leaving 3 bases unmatched. CDR3 sequence (DNA): TGTGCCAGAAGCTTGACAGGGGAGAACGAGCAGTACTTC. Amino acid sequence: CARSLTGENEQYF.

The chain combines TRBV30 with TRBJ1-2; D not resolved. This CDR3 has 14 residues. The ends were cut back, 4 bases at V and 2 bases at J, with 14 bases in the middle. Germline CDR1 and CDR2: GTSNPN and SVGIG (reference sequence). In nucleotides, the CDR3 is TGTGCCTGGACCTTAGGGCAGCCGAACTATGGCTACACCTTC. Protein product: CAWTLGQPNYGYTF.

The count of this clone is one. The chain has TRBV7-2 and TRBJ1-1; D is unclear. The germline gives CDR1 SGHTA, CDR2 FQGNSA. V lost 3 bases and J lost 6, with 11 bases in between. This CDR3 spans 13 amino acids. CDR3 amino acids: CASSFYEGAEAFF. CDR3 bases: TGTGCCAGCAGCTTCTACGAGGGCGCTGAAGCTTTCTTT.

This chain joins TRBV5-1 and TRBJ1-2; D is uncertain. There are 12 residues in the CDR3. From germline, CDR1 is SGHRS and CDR2 YFSETQ. Deletions cut 7 bases from V and 6 bases from J, with 13 bases between. In nucleotides, the CDR3 is TGCGCCAGCGGATTGATTAGGAATGGCTACACCTTC. The encoded protein is CASGLIRNGYTF.

The count of this clone is one. The chain couples TRBV9 to TRBJ2-4, with 7 bases fitting TRBD1. V lost 0 bases, J lost 1 base, and 13 bases stayed unmatched. The CDR3 has 19 amino acids. Germline CDR1 is SGDLS and CDR2 is YYNGEE. As DNA, the CDR3 is TGTGCCAGCAGCGTAGGAGAAGGGGGCGCGAGGCCGGCCAAAAACATTCAGTACTTC. It translates to CASSVGEGGARPAKNIQYF.

The chain employs TRBV29-1 and TRBJ1-1, with 7 nucleotides matching TRBD1. The V gene's germline CDR1 is SQVTM and CDR2 ANQGSEA. The CDR3 extends over 14 amino acids. With 7 bases clipped from V and 5 bases from J, the junction kept 13 bases outside the gene matches. CDR3 DNA sequence: TGCAGCGCAGACAGGGTTTATTACTGGACTGAAGCTTTCTTT. Translated, it gives CSADRVYYWTEAFF.

V usage is TRBV18 and J usage is TRBJ2-2, with no clear D. This CDR3 has 15 amino acids. CDR1 and CDR2 from the germline V gene are KGHSH and LQKENI. V was pared by 3 bases and J by 1 base, with 9 bases between. In nucleotides, the CDR3 is TGTGCCAGCTCACCCAGGACGGGGAACACCGGGGAGCTGTTTTTT. Its translation: CASSPRTGNTGELFF.

The V call is TRBV30, the J call TRBJ1-1; 9 bases map to TRBD1. The germline CDR1 and CDR2 sequences are GTSNPN and SVGIG (reference sequence). The CDR3 contains 14 residues. The trim removed 3 bases at V and 10 bases at J, leaving 12 bases unmatched. CDR3 coding DNA: TGTGCCTGGAGCGGGAATAGGGGACAGGGAGCAGCTTTCTTT. Its protein is CAWSGNRGQGAAFF.

This clone was found once. V gene TRBV6-1 combines with J gene TRBJ2-7; D is unclear. V lost 4 bases, J lost 3 bases, and 10 bases lay in between. Germline assignment: CDR1 MNHNS and CDR2 SASEGT. The CDR3 sequence is 13 residues long. The CDR3 DNA follows: TGTGCCAGCAGTGCCCCTTGGGACTACGAGCAGTACTTC. Translation: CASSAPWDYEQYF.

This clone was recorded once. This rearrangement joins TRBV28 to TRBJ1-2; 9 bases are a match to TRBD1. This CDR3 spans 16 amino acids. The V segment lost 6 bases and the J segment 4 bases; nucleotides outside the gene matches: 12. Germline V gene sequence: CDR1 MDHEN, CDR2 SYDVKM. CDR3 residues: CASRLRDRAGGYGYTF. CDR3 coding DNA: TGTGCCAGCAGGTTGCGGGACAGGGCGGGGGGCTATGGCTACACCTTC.

The chain couples TRBV9 to TRBJ2-7; the D gene is possibly TRBD1 (6 bases). Germline V lookup: CDR1 SGDLS, CDR2 YYNGEE. The CDR3 totals 14 residues. The V end was cut by 4 bases, the J end by 4 bases, with 15 bases between. The CDR3 protein is CASSRYSDRYEQYF. CDR3 DNA: TGTGCCAGCAGCAGATACTCGGACAGATACGAGCAGTACTTC.

The chain couples TRBV7-8 to TRBJ2-1, with a tentative D call TRBD1 (5 bases). Germline lookup yields CDR1 SGHVS and CDR2 FQNEAQ. V dropped 6 bases and J dropped 2 bases, with 20 bases sitting between them. CDR3 size: 17 residues. CDR3 sequence reads: CASSHQTQGRAYNEQFF. CDR3 DNA sequence: TGTGCCAGCAGTCATCAAACGCAGGGAAGGGCCTACAATGAGCAGTTCTTC. Looking up the rest from reference TRBV7-8 and TRBJ2-1 gives the full variable domain: GAGVSQSPRYKVAKRGQDVALRCDPISGHVSLFWYQQALGQGPEFLTYFQNEAQLDKSGLPSDRFFAERPEGSVSTLKIQRTQQEDSAVYLCASSHQTQGRAYNEQFFGPGTRLTVL.

The chain has TRBV4-1 and TRBJ2-1; perhaps D is TRBD1 or TRBD2 (5 bases each). CDR3 size: 16 residues. CDR1 is MGHRA, CDR2 YSYEKL, per germline. V dropped 3 bases and J dropped 4 bases, with 16 bases sitting between them. For the CDR3, the DNA is TGCGCCAGCAGCCATTACGGGACCACCGGATACAATGAGCAGTTCTTC. Protein: CASSHYGTTGYNEQFF.

V and J are TRBV12-2 and TRBJ2-2; the table gives TRBD2 as D, unverified against the DNA. TRBV12-2 is noted as a pseudogene. The CDR3 contains 18 residues. This chain's CDR3 is CASRSPRIAGGGTGELFF. The CDR3 coding sequence is TGTGCAAGTCGCTCCCCTAGGATAGCGGGGGGCGGCACCGGGGAGCTGTTTTTT.

The genes are TRBV27 and TRBJ1-6; tentatively, D is TRBD1 (5 bases). V lost 5 bases and J 7 bases, leaving 18 bases between the germline ends. CDR3 length equals 16 residues. Germline assignment: CDR1 MNHEY and CDR2 SMNVEV (reference sequence). The CDR3 DNA sequence: TGTGCCAGCAGTCTAACCGTTCAGGGTGGCAATTCACCCCTCCACTTT. Protein product: CASSLTVQGGNSPLHF.

The V call is TRBV5-1, the J call TRBJ1-1; D gene unclear. The ends were cut back, 3 bases at V and 4 bases at J, with 7 bases in the middle. CDR1 is SGHRS, CDR2 YFSETQ, per germline. This CDR3 has 12 amino acids. CDR3: CASSSPPTEAFF. In DNA, the CDR3 is TGCGCCAGCAGCTCCCCCCCCACTGAAGCTTTCTTT.

V is TRBV6-1 and J is TRBJ1-3, with D tentatively TRBD1 (6 bases). The germline gives CDR1 MNHNS, CDR2 SASEGT. This CDR3 is built from 17 residues. V lost 0 bases, J lost 2 bases, and 14 bases lay in between. Written as DNA, the CDR3 is TGTGCCAGCAGTGAAGCCCTACAGGGAGATACTGGAAACACCATATATTTT. Translation: CASSEALQGDTGNTIYF.

This clone was detected only a few times. The chain is built from TRBV11-2 and TRBJ1-6, with no clear D. V was pared by 5 bases and J by 10 bases, with 9 bases between. The CDR3 has 12 residues. Per the germline V gene, CDR1 is SGHAT and CDR2 is FQNNGV. Here the CDR3 reads CASSAQRSPLHF. The CDR3 nucleotides read TGTGCCAGCAGCGCGCAACGATCACCCCTCCACTTT.

The chain has TRBV30 and TRBJ2-6; no clear D. Germline values: CDR1 GTSNPN, CDR2 SVGIG (reference sequence). V gave up 7 bases and J gave up 0 bases, with 13 bases separating them. This CDR3 region has 15 residues. The CDR3 sequence: CAYADRPSGANVLTF. DNA for the CDR3: TGTGCCTACGCAGACCGACCCTCTGGGGCCAACGTCCTGACTTTC.

The rearrangement uses TRBV4-3 and TRBJ2-7; D perhaps matches TRBD1 (6 bases). V was trimmed by 0 bases and J by 1 base, leaving 22 bases between them. Per the germline V gene, CDR1 is LGHNA and CDR2 is YSLEER. The CDR3 spans 19 residues. CDR3 in amino acids: CASSQESLPRQESSYEQYF. DNA for the CDR3: TGCGCCAGCAGCCAAGAGAGCCTTCCGAGACAGGAGTCGTCCTACGAGCAGTACTTC.